These 7 T cell receptor beta chains originate from one sample sequenced in a study of CD8 T cells in Susac syndrome. RNA totalling about 0.45 to 1 ug underwent reverse transcription with random hexamers. TCRdb passed the immunoSEQ multiplex PCR reads through MiXCR, listing each CDR3 protein once. The sample lists approximately 200,000 distinct CDR3 sequences, approximately 95% occurring once. The sequenced sample consisted of CD4+ T cells from PBMCs. All receptors derive from a human donor with multiple sclerosis.

J is TRBJ2-3 and V is TRBV5-4, with D tentatively TRBD2 (5 bases). CDR3 length: 14 amino acids. Germline loops: CDR1 SGHNT, CDR2 YYREEE (reference sequence). V lost 0 bases, J lost 3 bases, and 8 bases lay in between. CDR3 region: CASSLGTGTDTQYF. CDR3 bases: TGTGCCAGCAGCTTGGGAACGGGGACAGATACGCAGTATTTT.

The rearrangement joins TRBV20-1 to TRBJ2-3; TRBD2 agrees at 8 bases. The CDR3 totals 15 residues. Germline CDR1 reads DFQATT; CDR2 reads SNEGSKA (reference sequence). J was trimmed by 2 bases and V by 4 bases; bases with no gene match: 8. The CDR3 coding sequence is TGCAGTGCTAACTCAGCGGGGGAGGCCACAGATACGCAGTATTTT. Its translation is CSANSAGEATDTQYF.

The J gene is TRBJ1-2, the V gene TRBV5-6; no definite D call. V lost 4 bases and J lost 4, with 14 bases in between. Germline loops: CDR1 SGHDT, CDR2 YYEEEE. The CDR3 loop spans 14 amino acids. CDR3 amino acids: CASSVRVMGYGYTF. CDR3 nucleotide sequence: TGTGCCAGCAGCGTCCGGGTCATGGGCTATGGCTACACCTTC.

This rearrangement joins TRBV20-1 to TRBJ1-1, with a possible D match to TRBD1 (6 bases). Looked up from germline, CDR1 is DFQATT and CDR2 is SNEGSKA (reference sequence). V was clipped by 1 base and J by 4 bases, with 16 bases between them. The CDR3 has 15 amino acids. The CDR3 loop reads CSARGGHYRTTEAFF. The CDR3 bases are TGCAGTGCTAGAGGGGGGCATTACAGAACCACTGAAGCTTTCTTT.

This sequence joins TRBV30 and TRBJ2-5, with TRBD2 as a possible D gene (6 bases). V was pared by 2 bases and J by 4 bases, with 14 bases between. This CDR3 spans 14 amino acids. CDR1 is GTSNPN and CDR2 is SVGIG in the germline V gene (reference sequence). The CDR3 here is CAWSRGTVGETQYF. CDR3 coding DNA: TGTGCCTGGAGTCGCGGGACCGTCGGAGAGACCCAGTACTTC.

This rearrangement joins TRBV7-3 to TRBJ2-1; either TRBD1 or TRBD2 may supply D (5 bases each). This CDR3 has 13 amino acids. V lost 8 bases, J lost 2 bases, and 10 bases lay in between. The germline CDR1 and CDR2 sequences are SGHTA and FQGTGA. DNA for the CDR3: TGTGCCAGCGGGGCCGGGGCCTACAATGAGCAGTTCTTC. Encoded protein: CASGAGAYNEQFF.

This clonotype came up once. V gene TRBV29-1 combines with J gene TRBJ2-3; TRBD2 matches at 9 bases. This CDR3 spans 14 amino acids. V was pared by 7 bases and J by 2 bases, with 7 bases of the junction left unmatched. Per germline, CDR1 SQVTM and CDR2 ANQGSEA. The CDR3 coding sequence is TGCAGCGAGGCGACTAGCGGTCCCACAGATACGCAGTATTTT. Its protein product is CSEATSGPTDTQYF.